This T cell receptor (beta chain) originates from a study of cytomegalovirus exposure and HLA in healthy donors. Findings of the study overall: Accounts indicate the classifier identified cytomegalovirus status with strong specificity and sensitivity.

Generated by immunoSEQ multiplex PCR, the TCRdb table keeps only in-frame clones and is missing some. The sample includes approximately 120,000 clones, 89% of them seen just once. Comment on this clone: Its target is not known.

After removal of 3 bases from V and 4 bases from J, the junction contained 3 bases not matched to a gene. There are 14 residues in the CDR3. Germline V CDR1 and CDR2: MGHRA, YSYEKL. The receptor comes from a woman younger than 30 in good health and CMV-seronegative. The gene calls are TRBV4-1 and TRBJ1-1; TRBD1 matches 9 bases. The specimen was PBMCs. CDR3 DNA: TGCGCCAGCAGCCATCGACAGGGGGTCACTGAAGCTTTCTTT. Translated, it gives CASSHRQGVTEAFF.